This T cell receptor (beta chain) was captured by sequencing in a study of T-cell memory formation after mild COVID-19 (dated by TCRdb to the early 2020s). Concerning the study at large: Most TCR sequence clusters were specific to one of the two donors. In two donors, T-cell clones that expanded and contracted after mild COVID-19 were followed by sequencing TCRalpha and TCRbeta repertoires longitudinally. Two young, previously healthy adult volunteers made up the cohort, one male and one female. Study-wide conclusions, independent of this receptor: Clones contracting from day 15 to 85 had balanced CD4/CD8 phenotypes, while a second wave expanding from day 15 to 37 was biased towards CD4+. Whether the second-wave clones peaking on day 37 were SARS-CoV-2 specific was not confirmed. Only a couple of mild cases were covered in the study, and larger cohorts including severe cases with pre-infection samples were considered necessary. Contracting CD4+ clones were found mainly in CM and EM memory subsets, while CD8+ clones were enriched in EMRA. The detection of some responding clones in pre-infection memory suggests that pre-existing cross-reactive memory T cells joined the SARS-CoV-2 response.

Concerning this clonotype itself: Its antigen has not been determined. Within one base of it there is no much larger clone, and no base qualities were kept.

Data came from an Illumina NovaSeq 6000. TCRalpha and TCRbeta cDNA libraries were constructed by 5'RACE with constant-segment primers, with sample barcodes and unique molecular identifiers being introduced. RNA was extracted from every sample with Trizol reagent. The libraries were amplified in two PCR steps, and the second step added a second sample barcode and Illumina TruSeq adapters. Sequencing of the libraries was done on an Illumina NovaSeq, producing 2 x 150 bp paired-end reads. As for the authors' bioinformatics: Reads were demultiplexed and collapsed into UMI-guided consensus sequences with migec v1.2.7. With mixcr v2.1.11, UMI consensuses were aligned to TRA and TRB V and J templates and assembled into clonotypes. Clonotypes were classified as expanded or contracted when called significant by both edgeR and NoisET, with noise models trained on biological replicates. For edgeR calls, the cutoffs were a false discovery rate-adjusted p below 0.01 and a log2 fold-change threshold of 1. As an exploratory analysis of dynamics, PCA with hierarchical clustering was applied to max-normalized trajectories of the 1000 most abundant clonotypes. Each responding clone was given a CD4 or CD8 phenotype based on the CD4+ and CD8+ repertoires, which had been sequenced separately. TCRdb cleaned the public reads at Q25 with fastp, built clones with MiXCR and kept in-frame beta chains. Identical CDR3 protein sequences are pooled into one entry, listed with their most common genes and DNA. The V and J calls reflect TCRdb's pipeline rather than the authors' work. The sample table lists about 560,000 distinct CDR3 sequences, roughly a fifth of them with a count of one. Roughly 8.3% of the sample is held by the ten biggest clonotypes.

Ficoll-Paque density gradient centrifugation was the method used to isolate PBMCs. At the junction V is shortened by 5 bases and J by 7 bases, with 8 bases in between. CDR1 SEHNR and CDR2 FQNEAQ were looked up in the germline V gene (reference sequence). The CDR3 measures 12 amino acids from cysteine to phenylalanine. Of all the DNA, just the CDR3 is kept, 36 bases in frame from base 1. The TCR comes from an adult woman who had mild COVID-19 (a few samples of this study predate the infection). The sample titles of this study are shuffled in the database, so cell type and time point are left out; the donor was told from shared clones. Recombination joined TRBV7-9 with TRBJ2-2; the D segment cannot be called with confidence. Source material: PBMCs or a T cell subset sorted from them (not recorded which). The CDR3 protein: CASSPDGGELFF. The nucleotide sequence is given as TGTGCCAGCAGCCCGGACGGCGGGGAGCTGTTTTTT.